This paragraph covers one TCR beta chain sequence. The antigen is not known. This sample was included in a study of response to subunit inactivated influenza vaccine. Study-wide results and limits: Seasonal influenza vaccination, on each occasion, was suggested by the authors to recruit few new T cells.

TCRdb processed the RT-PCR reads anew with MiXCR; each CDR3 protein has one entry. The table lists about 700,000 distinct CDR3 sequences, roughly 14% of them singletons. The sample was PBMCs from blood, taken less than 15 days before vaccination. The clonotype originates from a man between 50 and 59 years old who received an inactivated influenza vaccine.

CDR3 in amino acids: CASRRQGVTYEQYF. The CDR3 region has the DNA TGTGCCAGCAGGCGACAGGGCGTTACCTACGAGCAGTACTTC. The rearrangement joins TRBV28 to TRBJ2-7, with 7 bases aligning to TRBD1. The CDR3 has 14 amino acids. Germline CDR1 and CDR2: MDHEN and SYDVKM. V was clipped by 6 bases and J by 2 bases; unmatched bases: 7.